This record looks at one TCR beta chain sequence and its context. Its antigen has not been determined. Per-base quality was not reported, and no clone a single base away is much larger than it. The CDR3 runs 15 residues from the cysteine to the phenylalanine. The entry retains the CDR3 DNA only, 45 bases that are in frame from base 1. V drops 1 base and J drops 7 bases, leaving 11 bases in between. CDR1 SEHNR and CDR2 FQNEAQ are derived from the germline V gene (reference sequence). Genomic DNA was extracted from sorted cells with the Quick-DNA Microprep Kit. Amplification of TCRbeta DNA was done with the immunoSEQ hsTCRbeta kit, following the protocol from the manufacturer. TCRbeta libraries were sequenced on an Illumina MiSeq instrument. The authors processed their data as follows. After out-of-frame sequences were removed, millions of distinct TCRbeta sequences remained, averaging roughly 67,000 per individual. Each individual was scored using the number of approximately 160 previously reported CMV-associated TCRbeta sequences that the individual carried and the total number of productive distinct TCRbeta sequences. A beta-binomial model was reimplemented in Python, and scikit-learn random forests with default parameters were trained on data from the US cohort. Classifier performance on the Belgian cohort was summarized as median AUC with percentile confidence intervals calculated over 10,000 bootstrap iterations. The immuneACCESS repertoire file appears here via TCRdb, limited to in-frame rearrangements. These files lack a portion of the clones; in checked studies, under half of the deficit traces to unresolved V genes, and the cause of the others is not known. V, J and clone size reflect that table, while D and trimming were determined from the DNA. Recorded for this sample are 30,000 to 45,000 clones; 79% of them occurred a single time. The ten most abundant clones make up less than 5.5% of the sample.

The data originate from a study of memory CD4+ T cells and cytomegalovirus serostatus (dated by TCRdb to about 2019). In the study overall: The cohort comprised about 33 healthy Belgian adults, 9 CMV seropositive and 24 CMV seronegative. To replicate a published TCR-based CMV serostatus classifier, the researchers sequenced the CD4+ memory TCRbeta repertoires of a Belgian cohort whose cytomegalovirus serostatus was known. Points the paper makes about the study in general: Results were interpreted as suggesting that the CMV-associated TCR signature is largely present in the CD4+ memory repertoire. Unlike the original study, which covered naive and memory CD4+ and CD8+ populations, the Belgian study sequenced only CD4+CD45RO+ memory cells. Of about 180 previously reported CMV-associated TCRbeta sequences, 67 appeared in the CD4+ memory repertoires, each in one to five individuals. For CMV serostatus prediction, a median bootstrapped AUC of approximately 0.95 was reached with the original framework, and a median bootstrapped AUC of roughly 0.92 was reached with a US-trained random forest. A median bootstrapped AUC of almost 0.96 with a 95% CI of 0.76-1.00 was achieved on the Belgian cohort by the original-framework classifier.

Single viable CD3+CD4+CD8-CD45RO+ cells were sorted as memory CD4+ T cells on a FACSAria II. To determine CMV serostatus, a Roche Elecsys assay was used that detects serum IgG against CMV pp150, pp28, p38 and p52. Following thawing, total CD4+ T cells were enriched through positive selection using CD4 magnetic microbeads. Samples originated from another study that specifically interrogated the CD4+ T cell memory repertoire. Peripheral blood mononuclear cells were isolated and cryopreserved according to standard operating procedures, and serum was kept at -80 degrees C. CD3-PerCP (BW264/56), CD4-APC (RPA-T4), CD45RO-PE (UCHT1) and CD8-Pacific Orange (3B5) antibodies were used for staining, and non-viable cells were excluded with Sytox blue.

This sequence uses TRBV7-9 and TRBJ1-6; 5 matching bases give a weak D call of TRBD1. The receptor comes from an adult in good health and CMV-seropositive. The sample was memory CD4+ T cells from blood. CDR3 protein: CASSLGRGANSPLHF. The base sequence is TGTGCCAGCAGCTTAGGTAGGGGCGCGAATTCACCCCTCCACTTT.